This T cell receptor beta chain was profiled in a study of blood T cell repertoires in COVID-19. Method: immunoSEQ multiplex PCR; TCRdb's copy keeps in-frame clones and lacks some. The table includes approximately 180,000 clones, approximately 85% detected once. The length of the CDR3 is 15 residues. Germline CDR1 is SEHNR and CDR2 is FQNEAQ (reference sequence). V lost 5 bases and J lost 2, with 10 bases in between. The rearrangement uses TRBV7-9 and TRBJ1-6; tentatively, D is TRBD1 (5 bases). Sequencing input: peripheral blood. The TCR comes from a man aged 55 to 70 with acute or convalescent COVID-19. CDR3 in amino acids: CASSLGGAYNSPLHF. The CDR3 DNA is TGTGCCAGCAGCCTGGGGGGGGCCTATAATTCACCCCTCCACTTT.